The 32 T cell receptor beta chains reported below all come from one sample, sequenced in a study of blood T cell repertoires in COVID-19. Assay: immunoSEQ multiplex PCR; the TCRdb copy retains only in-frame clones and omits some. The sample lists some 90,000 clones, around 85% seen once, with about 4.4% in the top ten. The sample was peripheral blood. The receptors derive from a man aged 55 to 69 with acute or convalescent COVID-19.

This chain connects TRBV20-1 to TRBJ2-5; 9 nucleotides agree with TRBD2. The CDR3 sequence is 16 residues long. The J segment lost 3 bases and the V segment lost 3 bases, leaving 11 bases of the junction unmatched. Germline V gene lookup returns CDR1 DFQATT and CDR2 SNEGSKA (reference sequence). This CDR3 reads CSASTPGLAKEETQYF. The CDR3 DNA reads as TGCAGTGCTAGTACACCGGGACTAGCTAAAGAAGAGACCCAGTACTTC.

This sequence joins TRBV4-2 and TRBJ2-2, with D unclear. CDR1 and CDR2 from the germline V gene are LGHNA and YNFKEQ. CDR3 size: 15 residues. V shed 1 base and J shed 1 base, with 7 bases lying between them. CDR3 sequence reads: CASSQGSGNTGELFF. The CDR3 nucleotides are TGTGCCAGCAGCCAAGGGTCAGGGAACACCGGGGAGCTGTTTTTT.

V gene TRBV28 combines with J gene TRBJ1-2; 7 nucleotides match TRBD1. Trimming at V came to 5 bases and at J to 4 bases, leaving 10 bases not matched to a gene. Germline V gene sequence: CDR1 MDHEN, CDR2 SYDVKM. The CDR3 covers 15 residues. CDR3 loop: CASSIRQGRGYGYTF. CDR3 nucleotide sequence: TGTGCCAGCAGTATTCGACAGGGACGAGGCTATGGCTACACCTTC.

This rearrangement joins TRBV7-9 to TRBJ1-5; TRBD1 matches at 7 bases. The CDR3 has 14 amino acids. Per germline, CDR1 SEHNR and CDR2 FQNEAQ (reference sequence). V lost 6 bases and J lost 7; bases outside the gene matches: 9. CDR3 in amino acids: CASSRAGGGQPQHF. The DNA of the CDR3 is TGTGCCAGCAGTAGGGCAGGGGGTGGCCAGCCCCAGCATTTT.

The rearrangement links TRBV27 to TRBJ2-3; tentative D call: TRBD1 (6 bases). The CDR3 extends over 15 amino acids. The V gene lost 5 bases and the J gene lost 1 base, with 13 bases spanning the gap. Germline V lookup: CDR1 MNHEY, CDR2 SMNVEV (reference sequence). The CDR3 DNA sequence: TGTGCCAGCAGTCAACAGGGTTTGGGCACAGATACGCAGTATTTT. Its translation is CASSQQGLGTDTQYF.

CDR3 region: CASSVVLSRAYNEQFF. CDR3 nucleotides: TGTGCCAGCAGCGTAGTCCTCTCGCGGGCCTACAATGAGCAGTTCTTC. The chain is built from TRBV9 and TRBJ2-1; D may be TRBD2 (5 bases). CDR3 length: 16 amino acids. The ends were cut back, 0 bases at V and 2 bases at J, with 12 bases in the middle. The V gene's germline CDR1 is SGDLS and CDR2 YYNGEE.

This clone has only a few counts. The rearrangement links TRBV2 to TRBJ1-1, with 7 bases aligning to TRBD1. V lost 1 base and J lost 6; bases outside the gene matches: 11. The CDR3 has 16 residues. Germline CDR1 SNHLY, CDR2 FYNNEI. DNA of the CDR3: TGTGCCAGCAGTGAAGTTCGGCTCCGACAGGGCGCTGAAGCTTTCTTT. Translating gives CASSEVRLRQGAEAFF.

The rearrangement uses TRBV4-3 and TRBJ1-4; TRBD1 agrees at 8 bases. Unmatched junction bases numbered 6, after V lost 2 bases and J lost 4 bases. The CDR3 contains 16 residues. Germline assignment: CDR1 LGHNA and CDR2 YSLEER. CDR3 DNA sequence: TGCGCCAGCAGCCAACGGGACAGGCTTTTTAATGAAAAACTGTTTTTT. Its translation: CASSQRDRLFNEKLFF.

The table lists this clone with a count of one. The chain employs TRBV7-9 and TRBJ1-1; maybe TRBD1 (5 bases). The V gene's germline CDR1 is SEHNR and CDR2 FQNEAQ (reference sequence). V dropped 5 bases and J dropped 1 base, with 8 bases sitting between them. This CDR3 comprises 13 residues. As DNA, the CDR3 is TGTGCCAGCAGCCCTCAGGGGAACACTGAAGCTTTCTTT. Translating gives CASSPQGNTEAFF.

DNA for the CDR3: TGTGCCACCAGCAGAGATAGAGGCTCTGGGGCCAACGTCCTGACTTTC. Translation: CATSRDRGSGANVLTF. The rearrangement links TRBV15 to TRBJ2-6; unclear D gene. In germline, CDR1 is LNHNV, CDR2 YYDKDF (reference sequence). The CDR3 is 16 residues long. V was cut by 0 bases and J by 0 bases, with 6 bases left in between.

V usage is TRBV28 and J usage is TRBJ2-7, with D possibly TRBD2 on 5 matching bases. The length of the CDR3 is 16 residues. Germline CDR1 is MDHEN and CDR2 is SYDVKM. Trimming removed 5 bases from V and 3 bases from J, with 20 bases in between. The CDR3 is CASSPPSRRSLYEQYF. CDR3 sequence (DNA): TGTGCCAGCAGTCCCCCCAGCCGGAGGAGCCTCTACGAGCAGTACTTC.

The chain links TRBV9 to TRBJ2-1; possibly TRBD1 for D (6 bases). The CDR3 extends over 15 amino acids. Trimming removed 0 bases at V and 6 bases at J, with 13 bases between. The germline gives CDR1 SGDLS, CDR2 YYNGEE. The CDR3: CASSVGGRESNEQFF. Written as DNA, the CDR3 is TGTGCCAGCAGCGTAGGGGGGCGCGAATCCAATGAGCAGTTCTTC. Full variable domain (missing parts from reference TRBV9 and TRBJ2-1): DSGVTQTPKHLITATGQRVTLRCSPRSGDLSVYWYQQSLDQGLQFLIQYYNGEERAKGNILERFSAQQFPDLHSELNLSSLELGDSALYFCASSVGGRESNEQFFGPGTRLTVL.

The chain links TRBV7-3 to TRBJ2-3, with 9 bases identical to TRBD2. Losses at the gene ends were 0 bases for V and 6 bases for J; bases not matched to a gene: 4. The CDR3 totals 15 residues. Germline V gene data show CDR1 as SGHTA and CDR2 as FQGTGA. This CDR3 is CASSLTVAGADTQYF. The DNA for the CDR3 is TGTGCCAGCAGCTTAACAGTAGCGGGAGCGGATACGCAGTATTTT.

This clone was observed once. The chain recombines TRBV6-5 with TRBJ1-2, with 9 bases that match TRBD1. Germline V gene lookup returns CDR1 MNHEY and CDR2 SVGAGI. V lost 6 bases to trimming and J lost 4 bases; unmatched junction nucleotides: 3. The CDR3 length is 13 residues. DNA of the CDR3: TGTGCCAGCAGCCAGACAGGGGGCTATGGCTACACCTTC. Encoded protein: CASSQTGGYGYTF.

This chain joins TRBV3-1 (or the pseudogene TRBV3-2) and TRBJ2-7; tentatively, D is TRBD2 (5 bases). This CDR3 region has 16 residues. Trimming left V 3 bases short and J 2 bases short, with 17 bases between. CDR1 and CDR2 from the germline V gene are LGHDT and YNNKEL (reference sequence). The DNA for the CDR3 is TGTGCCAGCAGCCAGGAAAAAGTAACTAGACCCTACGAGCAGTACTTC. Translating gives CASSQEKVTRPYEQYF.

The V and J genes are TRBV6-5 and TRBJ1-1; 7 nucleotides match TRBD1. This CDR3 is built from 15 residues. Germline-derived CDR1 and CDR2 are MNHEY and SVGAGI. V dropped 5 bases and J dropped 0; count of bases not matched to a gene: 6. The DNA of the CDR3 is TGTGCCAGCAGTCAAACCGGGACAGTGAACACTGAAGCTTTCTTT. Residues: CASSQTGTVNTEAFF.

The genes are TRBV29-1 and TRBJ2-6, with D possibly TRBD2 on 7 matching bases. Germline V lookup: CDR1 SQVTM, CDR2 ANQGSEA. The CDR3 totals 14 residues. Trimming stripped 4 bases from V and 3 bases from J, with 10 bases between. DNA for the CDR3: TGCAGCGTTGGGGGGGGCAGTGGGGCCAACGTCCTGACTTTC. It translates to CSVGGGSGANVLTF.

CDR3: CATSGTGANYEQYF. CDR3 DNA: TGTGCCACCAGCGGGACAGGGGCCAACTACGAGCAGTACTTC. The V gene is TRBV15, the J gene TRBJ2-7, with 10 bases lining up with TRBD1. CDR1 and CDR2 (germline): LNHNV, YYDKDF (reference sequence). V shed 5 bases, J shed 3 bases, and the junction held 4 bases outside the gene matches. The CDR3 consists of 14 residues.

CDR3 loop: CASSYSTRQAYSNQPQHF. For the CDR3, the DNA is TGTGCCAGCAGTTACTCGACGCGACAGGCTTATAGCAATCAGCCCCAGCATTTT. The chain joins TRBV6-2 or TRBV6-3 to TRBJ1-5, with a tentative D call TRBD1 (6 bases). V dropped 0 bases and J dropped 0 bases, with 15 bases sitting between them. The CDR3 runs 18 residues. Germline lookup yields CDR1 MNHEY and CDR2 SVGEGT.

The V call is TRBV2, the J call TRBJ2-5, with TRBD2 identical over 15 bases. With 2 bases clipped from V and 5 bases from J, the junction kept 3 bases outside the gene matches. The CDR3 totals 16 residues. From germline, CDR1 is SNHLY and CDR2 FYNNEI. The DNA for the CDR3 is TGTGCCAGCAGTGAACTCGGACTAGCGGGGGGGGAGACCCAGTACTTC. Residues: CASSELGLAGGETQYF.

This sequence joins TRBV4-1 and TRBJ2-1, with 11 bases matching TRBD2. With 1 base clipped from V and 8 bases from J, the junction kept 10 bases outside the gene matches. This CDR3 spans 17 amino acids. Germline V CDR1 and CDR2: MGHRA, YSYEKL. CDR3 protein: CASSQVGLAGGLDEQFF. In nucleotides, the CDR3 is TGCGCCAGCAGCCAAGTGGGGCTAGCGGGAGGTTTGGATGAGCAGTTCTTC.

The chain employs TRBV12-5 and TRBJ2-7; perhaps TRBD1 as D (5 bases). V was pared by 2 bases and J by 3 bases, with 14 bases between. This CDR3 has 15 amino acids. Germline assignment: CDR1 LGHNT and CDR2 FRNRAP. The CDR3 bases are TGTGCTAGTGGTTTGTTGGGGCAGCCAAACTACGAGCAGTACTTC. It is translated as CASGLLGQPNYEQYF.

The CDR3 nucleotides read TGTGCCAGCAGTCACCGAACCCCCGGGACTAGCGGTTACCCGATCTGGCAAGAGACCCAGTACTTC. Translation gives CASSHRTPGTSGYPIWQETQYF. The V and J genes are TRBV6-6 and TRBJ2-5; 11 bases are shared with TRBD2. After removal of 5 bases from V and 2 bases from J, the junction contained 25 bases not matched to a gene. This CDR3 has 22 residues. Germline CDR1 and CDR2: MNHNY and SVGAGI (reference sequence).

CDR3 DNA sequence: TGCGCCAGCAGCAGTGGCGGAGCCATCTACAATGAGCAGTTCTTC. Encoded protein: CASSSGGAIYNEQFF. The chain joins TRBV5-1 to TRBJ2-1, with D hard to call. Per germline, CDR1 SGHRS and CDR2 YFSETQ. This CDR3 comprises 15 residues. Between the trimmed V and J ends, which lost 4 bases and 3 bases, there was a span of 14 bases.

The V and J genes are TRBV10-2 and TRBJ1-2; no reliable D call. Germline lookup yields CDR1 WSHSY and CDR2 SAAADI. The CDR3 is 15 amino acids. Trimming left V 2 bases short and J 0 bases short, with 10 bases between. The CDR3 DNA reads as TGCGCCAGCAGTGAGCCGGCCGGAGCTAACTATGGCTACACCTTC. This gives the protein CASSEPAGANYGYTF.

The chain is built from TRBV3-1 (or the pseudogene TRBV3-2) and TRBJ1-1; no firm D call. Trimming took off 4 bases at V and 1 base at J, with 10 bases between the two ends. This CDR3 has 14 amino acids. Germline values: CDR1 LGHDT, CDR2 YNNKEL (reference sequence). The CDR3 DNA is TGTGCCAGCAGCCTTACAGCCCCGAACACTGAAGCTTTCTTT. It specifies CASSLTAPNTEAFF.

The J gene is TRBJ2-4, the V gene TRBV6-6; 7 bases are a match to TRBD1. Germline CDR1 MNHNY, CDR2 SVGAGI (reference sequence). The CDR3 has 15 residues. The trim removed 5 bases at V and 1 base at J, leaving 5 bases unmatched. As DNA, the CDR3 is TGTGCCAGCAGTCGGACAGGAATTGCCAAAAACATTCAGTACTTC. Translating gives CASSRTGIAKNIQYF.

This clone has only a few counts. The genes are TRBV7-3 and TRBJ1-6, with D possibly being TRBD1 (5 bases). The V gene's germline CDR1 is SGHTA and CDR2 FQGTGA. There are 15 residues in the CDR3. V dropped 0 bases and J dropped 10 bases, with 13 bases sitting between them. CDR3 region: CASSLTSGGLSPLHF. CDR3 in DNA: TGTGCCAGCAGCTTAACATCCGGGGGACTGTCACCCCTCCACTTT.

The rearrangement uses TRBV19 and TRBJ1-1; D call uncertain. The CDR3 covers 15 residues. CDR1 and CDR2 from the germline V gene are LNHDA and SQIVND (reference sequence). Trimming cost V 1 base and J 0 bases, with 9 bases left between them. The CDR3 is CASSIGGSLNTEAFF. Written as DNA, the CDR3 is TGTGCCAGTAGTATAGGCGGCAGCTTGAACACTGAAGCTTTCTTT.

The V and J genes are TRBV6-6 and TRBJ1-5; D remains ambiguous. The germline V gene has CDR1 MNHNY and CDR2 SVGAGI (reference sequence). Trimming took 2 bases from V and 5 from J, leaving 10 bases between them. This CDR3 comprises 14 residues. The CDR3 DNA sequence: TGTGCCAGCAGTTACGAGCAGGCCCATCAGCCCCAGCATTTT. Translated, it gives CASSYEQAHQPQHF.

Points on this clone: This may arise from a read error, as a much more abundant clone is one base away. The CDR3 bases are TGCGCCCCCAGCCAACTGGGGGGGGGCCCGGACTCTGGGGCCAACGTCCTGACTTTC. This encodes CAPSQLGGGPDSGANVLTF. The rearrangement uses TRBV4-1 and TRBJ2-6; tentative D call: TRBD2 (7 bases). V was shortened by 11 bases and J by 0 bases, with 26 bases between the two germline ends. CDR3 length: 19 amino acids. CDR1 MGHRA and CDR2 YSYEKL come from the germline V gene.

The gene calls are TRBV9 and TRBJ2-7; 7 nucleotides match TRBD1. Trimming removed 4 bases from V and 3 bases from J; junction bases left unmatched: 10. The CDR3 totals 15 residues. Germline V lookup: CDR1 SGDLS, CDR2 YYNGEE. The CDR3 region is CASSPTGTDFYEQYF. In nucleotides, the CDR3 is TGTGCCAGCAGCCCGACCGGGACAGACTTCTACGAGCAGTACTTC.